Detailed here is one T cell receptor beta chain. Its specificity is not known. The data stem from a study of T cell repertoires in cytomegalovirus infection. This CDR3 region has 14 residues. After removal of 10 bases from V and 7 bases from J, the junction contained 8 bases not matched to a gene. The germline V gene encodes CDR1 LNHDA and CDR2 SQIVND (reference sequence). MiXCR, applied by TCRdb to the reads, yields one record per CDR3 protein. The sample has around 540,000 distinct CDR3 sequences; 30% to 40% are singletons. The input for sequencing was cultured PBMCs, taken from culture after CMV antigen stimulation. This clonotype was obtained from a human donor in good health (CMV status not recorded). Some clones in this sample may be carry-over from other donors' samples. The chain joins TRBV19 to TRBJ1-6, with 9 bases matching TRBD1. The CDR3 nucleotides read TGTGCCACCACCGGGACAGGGAGAAATTCACCCCTCCACTTT. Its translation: CATTGTGRNSPLHF. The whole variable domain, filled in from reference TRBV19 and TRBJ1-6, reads DGGITQSPKYLFRKEGQNVTLSCEQNLNHDAMYWYRQDPGQGLRLIYYSQIVNDFQKGDIAEGYSVSREKKESFPLTVTSAQKNPTAFYLCATTGTGRNSPLHFGNGTRLTVT.